The 30 T cell receptor beta chains given below trace back to one sample, sequenced in a study of T-cell reconstitution after alpha-beta-depleted transplantation in children. TCRbeta library construction was performed incorporating unique molecular identifiers. TCRdb redid the calling of the PCR reads with MiXCR, one entry per CDR3 protein. This table has hundreds of thousands of distinct CDR3 sequences, roughly 10% appearing once. The sequencing here drew on PBMCs, taken before TCRalphabeta/CD19-depleted stem cell transplant. All receptors derive from a child in the first two years of life with acute myeloid leukemia, due to receive a stem cell transplant.

This clonotype was seen at least ten times. The chain recombines TRBV3-1 with TRBJ2-3; D is undetermined. Germline V gene sequence: CDR1 LGHDT, CDR2 YNNKEL (reference sequence). CDR3 size: 15 residues. V lost 3 bases and J 1 base, leaving 11 bases between the germline ends. CDR3: CASSHPGPRTDTQYF. CDR3 DNA sequence: TGTGCCAGCAGCCACCCGGGTCCCCGCACAGATACGCAGTATTTT.

Only a few counts were recorded for this clonotype. V gene TRBV3-1 combines with J gene TRBJ2-1, with unresolved D. V was shortened by 1 base and J by 6 bases, with 7 bases between the two germline ends. This CDR3 has 13 residues. Per germline, CDR1 LGHDT and CDR2 YNNKEL (reference sequence). The CDR3 sequence: CASSQVGSNEQFF. Written as DNA, the CDR3 is TGTGCCAGCAGCCAAGTCGGGTCCAATGAGCAGTTCTTC.

As for this clonotype: A much larger clone differs by one base, so this may be a read error. The rearrangement links TRBV11-1 to TRBJ2-7; D remains ambiguous. Germline-derived CDR1 and CDR2 are SGHAT and FQDESV (reference sequence). The length of the CDR3 is 11 residues. V gave up 8 bases and J gave up 4 bases, with 9 bases separating them. CDR3 protein: CASGPVYEQYF. CDR3 nucleotide sequence: TGTGCCAGCGGCCCTGTATACGAGCAGTACTTC.

This clonotype was seen at least ten times. This rearrangement joins TRBV6-2 or TRBV6-3 to TRBJ2-7; D is possibly TRBD1 (5 bases). The germline V gene encodes CDR1 MNHEY and CDR2 SVGEGT. V was pared by 11 bases and J by 1 base, with 15 bases between. This CDR3 comprises 13 residues. The CDR3 nucleotides read TGTGCCGGAAAAGGCCGACAGTCCTACGAGCAGTACTTC. This sequence encodes CAGKGRQSYEQYF.

This clonotype was seen ten or more times. The chain is built from TRBV29-1 and TRBJ2-7; the match to TRBD1 covers 10 bases. Trimming took 7 bases from V and 1 from J; bases not matched to a gene: 7. This CDR3 has 14 residues. Germline V gives CDR1 SQVTM, CDR2 ANQGSEA. The CDR3, as DNA: TGCAGCGCAATACCGGGACAGGGGTCCTACGAGCAGTACTTC. Amino acid sequence: CSAIPGQGSYEQYF.

A word on this clonotype: The junction differs from germline at one of its ends, possibly a read error. The rearrangement joins TRBV28 to TRBJ2-1, with D possibly TRBD2 on 5 matching bases. Germline V gene data show CDR1 as MDHEN and CDR2 as SYDVKM. This CDR3 spans 13 amino acids. The CDR3 DNA is TGTACCAGCAGTTTCTCTTCTAGCTATGAGCAGTTCTTC. This encodes CTSSFSSSYEQFF.

In this sample, this clonotype turned up many times. This chain joins TRBV20-1 and TRBJ2-1, with D tentatively TRBD1 or TRBD2 (5 bases each). Trimming pared 4 bases from V and 9 bases from J, leaving 19 bases between. Germline assignment: CDR1 DFQATT and CDR2 SNEGSKA (reference sequence). The CDR3 consists of 14 residues. This CDR3 reads CSANPGPSMSEQFF. CDR3 nucleotides: TGCAGTGCTAACCCGGGACCCAGCATGAGTGAGCAGTTCTTC.

This clonotype has ten or more counts. This chain uses TRBV5-1 with TRBJ2-7, with 11 bases lining up with TRBD2. This CDR3 spans 16 amino acids. CDR1 and CDR2 (germline): SGHRS, YFSETQ. V lost 0 bases and J lost 3; bases outside the gene matches: 5. The CDR3 nucleotides are TGCGCCAGCAGCTTGGCCGAACTAGCGGGAGTCTACGAGCAGTACTTC. The encoded protein is CASSLAELAGVYEQYF.

This clonotype was picked up many times. The chain is built from TRBV5-4 and TRBJ1-1; unclear D gene. Germline CDR1 is SGHNT and CDR2 is YYREEE (reference sequence). The CDR3 has 14 residues. Trimming stripped 4 bases from V and 1 base from J, with 11 bases between. The CDR3 sequence: CASSLGSANTEAFF. In DNA form, the CDR3 reads TGTGCCAGCAGCCTCGGCAGTGCGAACACTGAAGCTTTCTTT. Supplemented by reference TRBV5-4 and TRBJ1-1, the full variable domain reads ETGVTQSPTHLIKTRGQQVTLRCSSQSGHNTVSWYQQALGQGPQFIFQYYREEENGRGNFPPRFSGLQFPNYSSELNVNALELDDSALYLCASSLGSANTEAFFGQGTRLTVV.

This clonotype was seen repeatedly, ten times or more. V and J are TRBV6-1 and TRBJ2-7; D perhaps matches TRBD1 (6 bases). The CDR3 consists of 12 residues. The V and J ends lost 1 base and 12 bases respectively, with 13 bases between them. The V gene's germline CDR1 is MNHNS and CDR2 SASEGT. The CDR3 DNA sequence: TGTGCCAGCAGTGAAGGGGGGCCCTATAGGTACTTC. Translated, it gives CASSEGGPYRYF.

This clonotype was counted many times. V and J are TRBV12-3 or TRBV12-4 and TRBJ1-1, with 9 positions matching TRBD1. The CDR3 spans 14 residues. V was pared by 4 bases and J by 5 bases, with 5 bases of the junction left unmatched. In nucleotides, the CDR3 is TGTGCCAGCAGTTCAGACAGGGGGTCAACTGAAGCTTTCTTT. Its protein is CASSSDRGSTEAFF.

This chain joins TRBV5-1 and TRBJ2-7; 10 positions match TRBD1. CDR1 SGHRS and CDR2 YFSETQ come from the germline V gene. The CDR3 runs 15 residues. The J segment lost 3 bases and the V segment lost 2 bases, leaving 5 bases of the junction unmatched. The CDR3 coding sequence is TGCGCCAGCAGCTTTAGACAGGGGGCTAACTACGAGCAGTACTTC. Its protein is CASSFRQGANYEQYF.

This clonotype was counted many times. This chain uses TRBV30 with TRBJ1-2, with 7 bases aligning to TRBD1. This CDR3 has 12 residues. The junction had 3 bases not matched to a gene; V was cut back by 3 bases and J by 5 bases. CDR1 is GTSNPN and CDR2 is SVGIG in the germline V gene (reference sequence). The CDR3 reads CAWSRDRYGYTF. The CDR3 DNA is TGTGCCTGGAGCCGGGACAGATATGGCTACACCTTC. Using reference TRBV30 and TRBJ1-2 for the parts outside the CDR3, the full variable domain is SQTIHQWPATLVQPVGSPLSLECTVEGTSNPNLYWYRQAAGRGLQLLFYSVGIGQISSEVPQNLSASRPQDRQFILSSKKLLLSDSGFYLCAWSRDRYGYTFGSGTRLTVV.

At least ten counts were recorded for this clonotype. The chain has TRBV7-2 and TRBJ2-7, with D possibly matching TRBD2 (5 bases). CDR3 length: 16 amino acids. The V gene's germline CDR1 is SGHTA and CDR2 FQGNSA. Trimming stripped 1 base from V and 0 bases from J, with 13 bases between. The CDR3 coding sequence is TGTGCCAGCAGCTTAGTGGCTAGCTCCAGCTCCTACGAGCAGTACTTC. This codes for CASSLVASSSSYEQYF.

In this sample, this clonotype turned up many times. The chain uses TRBV28 and TRBJ1-4; 12 nucleotides agree with TRBD1. V lost 5 bases and J lost 5; bases outside the gene matches: 6. This CDR3 region has 16 residues. CDR1 MDHEN and CDR2 SYDVKM come from the germline V gene. The CDR3 spells CASSLGTGGGNEKLFF. In DNA form, the CDR3 reads TGTGCCAGCAGTCTTGGGACAGGGGGCGGGAATGAAAAACTGTTTTTT.

This clonotype was counted ten times or more. The V and J genes are TRBV7-9 and TRBJ1-1; TRBD1 agrees at 8 bases. Germline CDR1 is SEHNR and CDR2 is FQNEAQ (reference sequence). The V segment lost 4 bases and the J segment 2 bases; nucleotides outside the gene matches: 0. The CDR3 runs 13 residues. CDR3 coding DNA: TGTGCCAGCAGCTCAGGGGGCAACACTGAAGCTTTCTTT. Translating it yields CASSSGGNTEAFF.

This clonotype was detected a few times. The chain combines TRBV28 with TRBJ2-3; TRBD2 matches 11 bases. Germline trimming cut 6 bases from V and 7 bases from J; bases unmatched to any gene: 3. CDR1 and CDR2 (germline): MDHEN, SYDVKM. The CDR3 is 13 residues long. As DNA, the CDR3 is TGTGCCAGCAGGCCTAGCGGGAGGCATACGCAGTATTTT. Amino acid sequence: CASRPSGRHTQYF.

This clonotype was picked up many times. The chain joins TRBV10-3 to TRBJ2-7, with a tentative D call TRBD1 (5 bases). Germline loops: CDR1 ENHRY, CDR2 SYGVKD. The length of the CDR3 is 13 residues. V was cut by 6 bases and J by 2 bases, with 11 bases left in between. The chain's CDR3 is CAIRIQTAYEQYF. CDR3 bases: TGTGCCATCAGGATACAGACAGCCTACGAGCAGTACTTC.

At least ten counts were recorded for this clonotype. V is TRBV29-1 and J is TRBJ2-5; TRBD2 matches 8 bases. The length of the CDR3 is 17 residues. Per germline, CDR1 SQVTM and CDR2 ANQGSEA. J was trimmed by 4 bases and V by 6 bases; bases with no gene match: 19. The CDR3 sequence: CSVQGLLGVAGRETQYF. CDR3 nucleotide sequence: TGCAGCGTCCAGGGACTGCTGGGAGTAGCGGGAAGAGAGACCCAGTACTTC.

This clonotype was seen ten or more times. The V and J genes are TRBV2 and TRBJ2-1, with D unresolved. Germline CDR1 SNHLY, CDR2 FYNNEI. The CDR3 spans 11 residues. Trimming cost V 4 bases and J 14 bases, with 12 bases left between them. The CDR3 DNA reads TGTGCCAGCAGTGTTATGGGGTCCGAGTTCTTC. Protein: CASSVMGSEFF.

This clonotype appeared many times. The V gene is TRBV11-2, the J gene TRBJ1-2; tentative D call: TRBD1 (5 bases). The CDR3 covers 13 residues. V dropped 6 bases and J dropped 4 bases, with 12 bases sitting between them. The germline V gene has CDR1 SGHAT and CDR2 FQNNGV. CDR3 residues: CASRDNGLYGYTF. CDR3 DNA: TGTGCCAGCAGGGACAACGGGCTCTATGGCTACACCTTC.

In this sample, this clonotype turned up many times. The chain employs TRBV19 and TRBJ2-1; D might be TRBD2 (5 bases). The CDR3 sequence is 15 residues long. Trimming removed 7 bases from V and 6 bases from J, with 19 bases in between. Germline V gene data show CDR1 as LNHDA and CDR2 as SQIVND (reference sequence). This chain's CDR3 is CASTPPGQGSNEQFF. The CDR3 DNA follows: TGTGCCAGTACCCCCCCCGGGCAAGGGAGCAATGAGCAGTTCTTC.

This clonotype was observed at least ten times. The rearrangement links TRBV25-1 to TRBJ2-4, with 11 bases identical to TRBD1. Germline V gene sequence: CDR1 MGHDK, CDR2 SYGVNS. The V segment lost 2 bases and the J segment 6 bases; nucleotides outside the gene matches: 6. CDR3 length equals 16 residues. CDR3 DNA: TGTGCCAGCAGTGAACCTACCGGGACAGGGGGAAACATTCAGTACTTC. Translation: CASSEPTGTGGNIQYF.

This clonotype showed up just a few times. V is TRBV5-5 and J is TRBJ1-1; D is unresolved. The germline gives CDR1 SGHKS, CDR2 YYEKEE (reference sequence). The germline V and J ends were trimmed by 6 bases and 5 bases, with 14 bases remaining between them. The CDR3 sequence is 13 residues long. In DNA, the CDR3 is TGTGCCAGCATCCTGCACCACGGGACTGAAGCTTTCTTT. Encoded protein: CASILHHGTEAFF.

This clonotype was detected many times. The rearrangement uses TRBV29-1 and TRBJ2-7; the D gene is possibly TRBD2 (5 bases). V was pared by 4 bases and J by 4 bases, with 8 bases between. CDR1 is SQVTM and CDR2 is ANQGSEA in the germline V gene. The CDR3 runs 11 residues. This CDR3 is CSVGSGYEQYF. CDR3 sequence (DNA): TGCAGCGTTGGAAGCGGTTACGAGCAGTACTTC.

In this sample, this clonotype turned up a few times. V and J are TRBV6-2 or TRBV6-3 and TRBJ2-1, with a tentative D call TRBD2 (5 bases). Deletions cut 10 bases from V and 3 bases from J, with 16 bases between. Looked up from germline, CDR1 is MNHEY and CDR2 is SVGEGT. CDR3 length equals 14 residues. CDR3 sequence (DNA): TGTGCCACCTCACTGCTCGGGGACTACAATGAGCAGTTCTTC. Protein sequence: CATSLLGDYNEQFF.

This clonotype was observed many times. The chain recombines TRBV6-5 with TRBJ2-7; TRBD1 might be the D (5 bases). Per the germline V gene, CDR1 is MNHEY and CDR2 is SVGAGI. The CDR3 consists of 17 residues. Trimming shortened V by 4 bases and J by 2 bases, and 21 bases separated the two germline ends. CDR3 amino acids: CASSSLSGTGFPYEQYF. In DNA, the CDR3 is TGTGCCAGCAGTTCTTTGTCCGGAACAGGTTTCCCCTACGAGCAGTACTTC.

On this clonotype: A much larger clone is a single base away; this may be a read error. The chain uses TRBV10-3 and TRBJ1-5, with unresolved D. Germline V lookup: CDR1 ENHRY, CDR2 SYGVKD. The CDR3 is 14 amino acids. The CDR3 DNA sequence: TGTGCCATCAGTGAGGGACTCGGAGTACAGCGCCAGCATTTT. Protein sequence: CAISEGLGVQRQHF.

This clonotype was picked up many times. The J gene is TRBJ2-3, the V gene TRBV10-3; 8 bases map to TRBD2. This CDR3 comprises 14 residues. V shed 7 bases, J shed 1 base, and the junction held 4 bases outside the gene matches. Looked up from germline, CDR1 is ENHRY and CDR2 is SYGVKD. The CDR3 nucleotides read TGTGCCATCAAAACGACTAGCGGCACAGATACGCAGTATTTT. Amino acids: CAIKTTSGTDTQYF.

This clonotype occurred many times. The J gene is TRBJ2-5, the V gene TRBV20-1; D gene ambiguous. Trimming took 5 bases from V and 1 from J, leaving 5 bases between them. Germline CDR1 is DFQATT and CDR2 is SNEGSKA (reference sequence). This CDR3 has 11 amino acids. The CDR3 DNA reads TGCAGTGCTCCGATCCAAGAGACCCAGTACTTC. Protein sequence: CSAPIQETQYF.